This T cell receptor (beta chain) came from a study of blood T cell repertoires in COVID-19. Study background: Whether acute or convalescent, the COVID-19 samples came from the United States, Italy and Spain. From T cells, B-cell-depleted T cells, or PBMCs came the material, which was cDNA or gDNA.

This clone was seen at least ten times. Original processing notes: Reference gene primers were amplified, and this amplification served to estimate nucleated cell counts. The method was immunoSEQ multiplex PCR; TCRdb's version includes in-frame clones alone and lacks a portion of them. V and J calls and clone size are as listed in that table; D and trimming were resolved from the DNA. The profile shows roughly 140,000 clones, 80% of them singletons. The CDR3 length is 17 residues. Germline V lookup: CDR1 LGHNA, CDR2 YSLEER. Trimming removed 1 base from V and 5 bases from J, with 19 bases in between. The source material was peripheral blood. This chain uses TRBV4-3 with TRBJ2-3; D perhaps matches TRBD1 (6 bases). This clonotype was obtained from a man aged 65-85 years who had recovered from COVID-19. CDR3 residues: CASSQGRTGKRVDTQYF. The CDR3 nucleotides read TGCGCCAGCAGCCAAGGACGTACAGGGAAAAGGGTAGATACGCAGTATTTT.